This T cell receptor beta chain was obtained from a study of control samples from healthy donors and cancer patients. TCRdb's table, derived via immunoSEQ multiplex PCR, lists solely in-frame clones and lacks some. Of about 130,000 clones listed, 92% are singletons. The CDR3 is 10 residues long. Trimming left V 3 bases short and J 7 bases short, with 7 bases between. CDR1 and CDR2 (germline): DFQATT, SNEGSKA (reference sequence). This clonotype originated in a woman aged 45 to 65 in good health. V is TRBV20-1 and J is TRBJ2-7; D is undetermined. The sequenced sample was blood. CDR3 DNA sequence: TGCAGTGCTAGGGTATTGGAGCAGTACTTC. It yields the protein CSARVLEQYF.